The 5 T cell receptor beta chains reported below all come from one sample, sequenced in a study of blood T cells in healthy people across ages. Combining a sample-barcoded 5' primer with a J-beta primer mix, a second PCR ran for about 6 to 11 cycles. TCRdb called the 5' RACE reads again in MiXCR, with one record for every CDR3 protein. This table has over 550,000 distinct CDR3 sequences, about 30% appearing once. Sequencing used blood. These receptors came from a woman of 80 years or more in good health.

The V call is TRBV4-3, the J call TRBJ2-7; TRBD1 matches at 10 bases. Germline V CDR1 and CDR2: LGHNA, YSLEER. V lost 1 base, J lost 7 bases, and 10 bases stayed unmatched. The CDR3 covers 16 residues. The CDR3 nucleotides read TGCGCCAGCAGCCAAGGGGGGGACAGGGGTTACAATGAGCAGTACTTC. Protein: CASSQGGDRGYNEQYF.

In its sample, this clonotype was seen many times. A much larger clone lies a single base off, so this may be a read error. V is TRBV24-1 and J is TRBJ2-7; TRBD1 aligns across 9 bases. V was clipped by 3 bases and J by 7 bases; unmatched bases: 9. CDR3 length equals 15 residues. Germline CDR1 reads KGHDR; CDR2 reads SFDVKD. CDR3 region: CATSDVPGQGHEQYF. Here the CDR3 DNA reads TGTGCCACCAGTGATGTCCCGGGACAGGGCCATGAGCAGTACTTC.

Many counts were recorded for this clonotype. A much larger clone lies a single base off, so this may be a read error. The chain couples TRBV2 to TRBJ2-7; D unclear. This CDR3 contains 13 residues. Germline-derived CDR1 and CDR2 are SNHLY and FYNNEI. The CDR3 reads CTSSAEKFYEQYF. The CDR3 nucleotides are TGTACCAGCAGTGCGGAGAAGTTCTACGAGCAGTACTTC.

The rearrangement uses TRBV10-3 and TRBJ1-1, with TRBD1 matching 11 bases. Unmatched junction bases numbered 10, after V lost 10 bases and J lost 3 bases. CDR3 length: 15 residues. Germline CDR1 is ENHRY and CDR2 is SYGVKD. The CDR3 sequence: CASTPGQGVHTEAFF. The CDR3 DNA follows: TGTGCCAGTACCCCGGGACAGGGGGTACACACTGAAGCTTTCTTT.

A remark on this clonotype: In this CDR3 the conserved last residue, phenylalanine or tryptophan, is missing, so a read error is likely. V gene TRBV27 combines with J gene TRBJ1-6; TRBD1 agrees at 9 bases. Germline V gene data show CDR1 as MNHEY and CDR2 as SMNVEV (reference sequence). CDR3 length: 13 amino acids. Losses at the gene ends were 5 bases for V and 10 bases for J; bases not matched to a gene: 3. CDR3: CASSPDRGSPLHY. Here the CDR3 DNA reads TGTGCCAGCAGTCCGGACAGGGGATCACCCCTCCACTAT.